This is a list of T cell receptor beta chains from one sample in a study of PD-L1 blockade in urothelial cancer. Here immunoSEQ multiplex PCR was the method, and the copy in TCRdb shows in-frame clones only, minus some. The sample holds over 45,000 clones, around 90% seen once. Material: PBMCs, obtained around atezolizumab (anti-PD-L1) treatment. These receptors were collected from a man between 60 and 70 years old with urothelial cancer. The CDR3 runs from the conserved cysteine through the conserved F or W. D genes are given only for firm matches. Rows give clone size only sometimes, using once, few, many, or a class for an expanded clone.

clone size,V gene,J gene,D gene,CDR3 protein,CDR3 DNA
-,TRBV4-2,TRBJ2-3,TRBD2,CASSPGAGGGDTQYF,TGTGCCAGCAGCCCCGGGGCGGGGGGAGGGGATACGCAGTATTTT
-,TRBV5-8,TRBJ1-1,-,CASRKGQGSEAFF,TGTGCCAGCAGAAAGGGACAAGGGTCTGAAGCTTTCTTT
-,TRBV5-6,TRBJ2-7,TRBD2,CASSHGGLAGSYEQYF,TGTGCCAGCAGCCACGGGGGACTAGCGGGATCCTACGAGCAGTACTTC
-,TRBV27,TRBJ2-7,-,CASSLKGGGISYEQYF,TGTGCCAGCAGTTTAAAGGGCGGGGGCATATCCTACGAGCAGTACTTC
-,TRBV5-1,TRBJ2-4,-,CASSLSWTAEIAKNIQYF,TGCGCCAGCAGCTTGTCATGGACAGCGGAAATAGCCAAAAACATTCAGTACTTC
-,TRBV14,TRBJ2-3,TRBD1,CASSRGQATDTQYF,TGTGCCAGCAGCCGTGGACAGGCCACAGATACGCAGTATTTT
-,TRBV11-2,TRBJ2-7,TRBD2,CASRSASGGYEQYF,TGTGCCAGCAGGTCGGCTAGCGGGGGTTACGAGCAGTACTTC
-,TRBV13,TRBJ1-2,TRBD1,CASSLGTGHYGYTF,TGTGCCAGCAGCTTAGGGACAGGGCACTATGGCTACACCTTC
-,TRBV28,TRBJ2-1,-,CASSSEGAIYNEQFF,TGTGCCAGCAGTTCAGAGGGCGCGATCTACAATGAGCAGTTCTTC
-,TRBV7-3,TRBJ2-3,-,CASSFRDWDTQYF,TGTGCCAGCAGCTTCCGGGACTGGGATACGCAGTATTTT
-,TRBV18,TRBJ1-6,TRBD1,CASSPLDRNPNSPLHF,TGTGCCAGCTCACCCCTGGACAGGAATCCAAATTCACCCCTCCACTTT
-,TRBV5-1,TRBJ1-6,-,CASSPGQLSPLHF,TGCGCCAGCAGCCCAGGACAGCTTTCACCCCTCCACTTT
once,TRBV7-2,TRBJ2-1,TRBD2,CASSFNSGGTYEQFF,TGTGCCAGCAGCTTCAATAGCGGGGGGACTTATGAGCAGTTCTTC